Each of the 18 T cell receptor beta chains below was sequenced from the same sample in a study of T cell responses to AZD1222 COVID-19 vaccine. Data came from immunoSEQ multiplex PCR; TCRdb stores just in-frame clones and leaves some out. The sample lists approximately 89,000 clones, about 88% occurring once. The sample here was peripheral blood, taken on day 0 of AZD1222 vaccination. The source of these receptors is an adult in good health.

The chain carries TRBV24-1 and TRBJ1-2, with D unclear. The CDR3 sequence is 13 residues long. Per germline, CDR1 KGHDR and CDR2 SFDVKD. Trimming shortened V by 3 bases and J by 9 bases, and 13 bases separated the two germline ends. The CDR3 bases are TGTGCCACCAGTGATACCCGCCGAACCCGCTACACCTTC. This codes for CATSDTRRTRYTF.

The CDR3 loop is CASSEWRQNQPQHF. In DNA form, the CDR3 reads TGTGCCAGCAGTGAATGGCGGCAAAATCAGCCCCAGCATTTT. The rearrangement links TRBV25-1 to TRBJ1-5; D not certain. The CDR3 runs 14 residues. Germline loops: CDR1 MGHDK, CDR2 SYGVNS. V was shortened by 1 base and J by 4 bases, with 8 bases between the two germline ends. Filled out from reference TRBV25-1 and TRBJ1-5, the complete variable domain reads EADIYQTPRYLVIGTGKKITLECSQTMGHDKMYWYQQDPGMELHLIHYSYGVNSTEKGDLSSESTVSRIRTEHFPLTLESARPSHTSQYLCASSEWRQNQPQHFGDGTRLSIL.

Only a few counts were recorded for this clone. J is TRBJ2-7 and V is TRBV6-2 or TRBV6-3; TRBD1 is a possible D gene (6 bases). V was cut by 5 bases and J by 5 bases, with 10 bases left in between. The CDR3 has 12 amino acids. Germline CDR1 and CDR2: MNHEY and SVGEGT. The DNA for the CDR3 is TGTGCCAGCAGTCACGGGACACACGAGCAGTACTTC. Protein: CASSHGTHEQYF.

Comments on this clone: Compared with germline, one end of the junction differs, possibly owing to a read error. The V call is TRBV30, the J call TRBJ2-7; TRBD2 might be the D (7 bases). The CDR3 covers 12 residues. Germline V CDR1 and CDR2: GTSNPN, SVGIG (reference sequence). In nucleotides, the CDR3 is TGTGCCTGGAGCGTTTGGAGGGGGGGCCTGGACTTC. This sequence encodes CAWSVWRGGLDF.

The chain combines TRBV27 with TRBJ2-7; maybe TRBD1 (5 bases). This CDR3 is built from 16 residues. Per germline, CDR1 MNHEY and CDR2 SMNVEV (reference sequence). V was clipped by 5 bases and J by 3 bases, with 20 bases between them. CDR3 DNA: TGTGCCAGCAGTCTACGAAGCGACAGCTTCAACTACGAGCAGTACTTC. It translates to CASSLRSDSFNYEQYF.

CDR3 protein: CASSGRAVSYNSPLHF. The CDR3 DNA reads as TGTGCCAGCAGTGGACGGGCTGTCTCCTATAATTCACCCCTCCACTTT. The chain carries TRBV25-1 and TRBJ1-6, with D unclear. The germline V and J ends were trimmed by 4 bases and 0 bases, with 10 bases remaining between them. The CDR3 runs to 16 residues. Germline loops: CDR1 MGHDK, CDR2 SYGVNS.

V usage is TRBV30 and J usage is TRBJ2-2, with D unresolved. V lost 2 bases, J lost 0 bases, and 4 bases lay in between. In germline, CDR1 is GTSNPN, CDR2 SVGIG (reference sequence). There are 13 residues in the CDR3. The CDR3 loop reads CAWSPPNTGELFF. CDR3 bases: TGTGCCTGGAGTCCCCCGAACACCGGGGAGCTGTTTTTT.

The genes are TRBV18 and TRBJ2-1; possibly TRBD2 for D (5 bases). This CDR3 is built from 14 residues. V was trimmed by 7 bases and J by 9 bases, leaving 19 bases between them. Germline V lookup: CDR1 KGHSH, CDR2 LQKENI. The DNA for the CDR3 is TGTGCCAGCTATCCGGGCCTCTCTCGGGGTGAGCAGTTCTTC. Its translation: CASYPGLSRGEQFF.

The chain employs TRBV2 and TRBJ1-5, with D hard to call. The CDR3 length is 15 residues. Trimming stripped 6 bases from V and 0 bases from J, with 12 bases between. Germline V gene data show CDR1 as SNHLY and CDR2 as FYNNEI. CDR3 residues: CASRPRRNSNQPQHF. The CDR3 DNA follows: TGTGCCAGCAGACCCAGACGGAATAGCAATCAGCCCCAGCATTTT. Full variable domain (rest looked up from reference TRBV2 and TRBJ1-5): EPEVTQTPSHQVTQMGQEVILRCVPISNHLYFYWYRQILGQKVEFLVSFYNNEISEKSEIFDDQFSVERPDGSNFTLKIRSTKLEDSAMYFCASRPRRNSNQPQHFGDGTRLSIL.

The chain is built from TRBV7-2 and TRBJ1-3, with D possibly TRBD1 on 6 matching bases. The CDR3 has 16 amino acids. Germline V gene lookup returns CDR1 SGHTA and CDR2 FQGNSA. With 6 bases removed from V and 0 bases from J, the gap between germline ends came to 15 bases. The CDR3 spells CASSRSGATSGNTIYF. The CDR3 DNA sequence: TGTGCCAGCAGTAGATCGGGGGCGACCTCTGGAAACACCATATATTTT.

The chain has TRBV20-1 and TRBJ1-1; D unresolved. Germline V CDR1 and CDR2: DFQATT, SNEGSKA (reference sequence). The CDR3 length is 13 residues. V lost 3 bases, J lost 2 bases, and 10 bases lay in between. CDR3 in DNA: TGCAGTGCTAGTTGGCCAGCTAACACTGAAGCTTTCTTT. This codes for CSASWPANTEAFF.

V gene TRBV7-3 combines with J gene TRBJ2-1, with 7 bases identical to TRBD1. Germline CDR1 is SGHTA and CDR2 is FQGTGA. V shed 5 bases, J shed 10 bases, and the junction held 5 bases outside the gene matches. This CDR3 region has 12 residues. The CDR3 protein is CASSRPGQEQFF. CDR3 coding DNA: TGTGCCAGCAGCCGACCGGGACAGGAGCAGTTCTTC.

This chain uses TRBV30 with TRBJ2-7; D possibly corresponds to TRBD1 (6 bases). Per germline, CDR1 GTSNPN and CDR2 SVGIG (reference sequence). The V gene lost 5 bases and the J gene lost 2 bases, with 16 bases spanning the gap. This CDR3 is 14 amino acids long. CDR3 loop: CAWAATGLPYEQYF. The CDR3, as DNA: TGTGCCTGGGCGGCGACAGGCCTCCCCTACGAGCAGTACTTC.

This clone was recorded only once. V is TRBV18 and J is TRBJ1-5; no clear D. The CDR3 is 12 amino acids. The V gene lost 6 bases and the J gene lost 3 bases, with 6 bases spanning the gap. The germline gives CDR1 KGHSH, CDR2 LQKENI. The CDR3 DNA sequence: TGTGCCAGCTCGGAGACCAATCAGCCCCAGCATTTT. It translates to CASSETNQPQHF.

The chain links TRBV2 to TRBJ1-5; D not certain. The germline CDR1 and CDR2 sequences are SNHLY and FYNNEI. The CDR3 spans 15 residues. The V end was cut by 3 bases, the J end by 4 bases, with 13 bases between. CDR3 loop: CASSDSRDPNQPQHF. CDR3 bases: TGTGCCAGCAGTGATTCAAGGGATCCGAATCAGCCCCAGCATTTT.

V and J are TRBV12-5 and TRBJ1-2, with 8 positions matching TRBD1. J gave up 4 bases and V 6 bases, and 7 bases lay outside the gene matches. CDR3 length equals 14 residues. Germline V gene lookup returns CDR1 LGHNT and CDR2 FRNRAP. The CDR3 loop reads CASGTGGEGYGYTF. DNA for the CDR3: TGTGCTAGTGGCACAGGGGGTGAGGGCTATGGCTACACCTTC. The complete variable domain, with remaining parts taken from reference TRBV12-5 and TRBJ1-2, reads DARVTQTPRHKVTEMGQEVTMRCQPILGHNTVFWYRQTMMQGLELLAYFRNRAPLDDSGMPKDRFSAEMPDATLATLKIQPSEPRDSAVYFCASGTGGEGYGYTFGSGTRLTVV.

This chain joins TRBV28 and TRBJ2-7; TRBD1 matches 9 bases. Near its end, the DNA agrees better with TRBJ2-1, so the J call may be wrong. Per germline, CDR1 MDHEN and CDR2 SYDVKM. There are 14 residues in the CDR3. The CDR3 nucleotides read TGTGCCAGCAGCCCTCAACCGGGACAGGGTAACCAGTTCTTC. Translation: CASSPQPGQGNQFF.

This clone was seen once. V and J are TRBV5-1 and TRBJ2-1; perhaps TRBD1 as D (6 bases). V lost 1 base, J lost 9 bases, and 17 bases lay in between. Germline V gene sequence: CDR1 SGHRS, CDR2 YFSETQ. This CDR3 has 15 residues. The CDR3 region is CASSLSQGVFGEQFF. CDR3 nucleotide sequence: TGCGCCAGCAGCTTGTCACAGGGCGTTTTTGGTGAGCAGTTCTTC.